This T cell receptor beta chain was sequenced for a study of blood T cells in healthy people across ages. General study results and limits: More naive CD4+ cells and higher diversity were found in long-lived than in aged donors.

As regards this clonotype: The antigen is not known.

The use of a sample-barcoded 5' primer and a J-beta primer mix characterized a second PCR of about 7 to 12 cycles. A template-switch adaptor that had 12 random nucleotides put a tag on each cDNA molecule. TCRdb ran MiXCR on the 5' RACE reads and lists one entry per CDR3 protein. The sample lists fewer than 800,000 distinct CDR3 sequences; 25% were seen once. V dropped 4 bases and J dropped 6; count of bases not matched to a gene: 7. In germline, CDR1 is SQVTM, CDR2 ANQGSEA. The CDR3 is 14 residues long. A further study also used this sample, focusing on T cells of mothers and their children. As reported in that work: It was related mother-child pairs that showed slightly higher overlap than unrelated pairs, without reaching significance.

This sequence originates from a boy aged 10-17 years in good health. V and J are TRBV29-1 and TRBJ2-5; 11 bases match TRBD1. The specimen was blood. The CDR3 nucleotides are TGCAGCGTTGCGGACAGGGGGCTAGCGAAGACCCAGTACTTC. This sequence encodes CSVADRGLAKTQYF.